This is a list of T cell receptor beta chains from one sample in a study of T cells in Graves' hyperthyroidism and ophthalmopathy. TCRdb processed the multiplex PCR reads anew with MiXCR; each CDR3 protein has one entry. The sample lists 600,000 to 650,000 distinct CDR3 sequences; around 15% were seen once. The sequenced material came from blood. Source of these receptors: a woman aged 25-40 years with Graves' hyperthyroidism. Both conserved end residues are part of each CDR3. The D gene is left open where the match is weak. Clone size is given for some rows only: seen once, a few or many times, or a class if the clone is expanded.

d_gene: TRBD2; v_gene: TRBV5-1; j_gene: TRBJ2-1; abundance: many; CDR3aa: CASSLGYSGNYNEQFF; CDR3nt: TGCGCCAGCAGCTTGGGATATAGCGGGAACTACAATGAGCAGTTCTTC
d_gene: NA; v_gene: TRBV7-9; j_gene: TRBJ1-4; abundance: NA; CDR3aa: CASSFNQRSLATNEKLFF; CDR3nt: TGTGCCAGCAGCTTTAACCAGCGTTCTCTCGCAACTAATGAAAAACTGTTTTTT
d_gene: TRBD2; v_gene: TRBV29-1; j_gene: TRBJ2-3; abundance: many; CDR3aa: CSVDGGTPDTQYF; CDR3nt: TGCAGCGTTGACGGGGGGACTCCTGATACGCAGTATTTT
d_gene: NA; v_gene: TRBV2; j_gene: TRBJ1-1; abundance: many; CDR3aa: CASRAVVNTEAFF; CDR3nt: TGTGCCAGCAGGGCGGTGGTGAACACTGAAGCTTTCTTT
d_gene: TRBD2; v_gene: TRBV27; j_gene: TRBJ2-2; abundance: many; CDR3aa: CASSLALAGGGELFF; CDR3nt: TGTGCCAGCAGTTTAGCGCTAGCGGGAGGCGGGGAGCTGTTTTTT
d_gene: NA; v_gene: TRBV7-9; j_gene: TRBJ1-1; abundance: few; CDR3aa: CASSSGAEAFF; CDR3nt: TGTGCCAGCAGCTCGGGCGCTGAAGCTTTCTTT
d_gene: NA; v_gene: TRBV19; j_gene: TRBJ2-2; abundance: NA; CDR3aa: CASRNQFTGELFF; CDR3nt: TGTGCCAGTAGAAATCAATTCACCGGGGAGCTGTTTTTT
d_gene: NA; v_gene: TRBV11-2; j_gene: TRBJ1-6; abundance: many; CDR3aa: CASGAARSYNSPLHF; CDR3nt: TGTGCCAGTGGGGCGGCCCGCTCCTATAATTCACCCCTCCACTTT
d_gene: NA; v_gene: TRBV4-1; j_gene: TRBJ1-1; abundance: NA; CDR3aa: CASSQATGLNTEAFF; CDR3nt: TGCGCCAGCAGCCAAGCGACCGGCCTGAACACTGAAGCTTTCTTT
d_gene: NA; v_gene: TRBV6-1; j_gene: TRBJ1-2; abundance: NA; CDR3aa: CARRPGTGSNYGYTF; CDR3nt: TGTGCCAGAAGACCAGGGACGGGTTCTAACTATGGCTACACCTTC
d_gene: NA; v_gene: TRBV27; j_gene: TRBJ1-5; abundance: NA; CDR3aa: CASSLILDRLNQPQHF; CDR3nt: TGTGCCAGCAGTTTGATCCTTGACCGCCTCAATCAGCCCCAGCATTTT
d_gene: TRBD1; v_gene: TRBV28; j_gene: TRBJ2-4; abundance: many; CDR3aa: CASKRGGQGDIQYF; CDR3nt: TGTGCCAGCAAAAGGGGGGGACAGGGAGACATTCAGTACTTC
d_gene: NA; v_gene: TRBV14; j_gene: TRBJ2-2; abundance: few; CDR3aa: CASSGVWNTGELFF; CDR3nt: TGTGCCAGCAGTGGGGTCTGGAACACCGGGGAGCTGTTTTTT
d_gene: TRBD1; v_gene: TRBV19; j_gene: TRBJ1-5; abundance: few; CDR3aa: CASRGQGGNNQPQHF; CDR3nt: TGTGCCAGTAGAGGACAGGGGGGAAACAATCAGCCCCAGCATTTT
d_gene: TRBD2; v_gene: TRBV6-6; j_gene: TRBJ2-1; abundance: many; CDR3aa: CASSYSTSGSRRNEQFF; CDR3nt: TGTGCCAGCAGTTACTCCACTAGCGGGAGTAGGAGGAATGAGCAGTTCTTC
d_gene: NA; v_gene: TRBV3-1; j_gene: TRBJ1-5; abundance: many; CDR3aa: CASSPAGGQPQHF; CDR3nt: TGTGCCAGCAGCCCCGCAGGAGGTCAGCCCCAGCATTTT
d_gene: NA; v_gene: TRBV5-6; j_gene: TRBJ2-1; abundance: NA; CDR3aa: CASSLEFVARGPNNEQFF; CDR3nt: TGTGCCAGCAGCTTGGAGTTTGTGGCGCGCGGGCCCAACAATGAGCAGTTCTTC
d_gene: NA; v_gene: TRBV12-3/TRBV12-4; j_gene: TRBJ1-5; abundance: NA; CDR3aa: CASSGEGVLSNQPQHF; CDR3nt: TGTGCCAGCAGTGGGGAGGGAGTCCTTAGCAATCAGCCCCAGCATTTT
d_gene: NA; v_gene: TRBV2; j_gene: TRBJ2-1; abundance: many; CDR3aa: CASSEAGNQFF; CDR3nt: TGTGCCAGCAGTGAAGCGGGGAACCAGTTCTTC
d_gene: TRBD2; v_gene: TRBV9; j_gene: TRBJ2-7; abundance: NA; CDR3aa: CASSNPRSGGFGTNSYEQYF; CDR3nt: TGTGCCAGCAGCAACCCTCGCAGCGGGGGTTTCGGGACTAATTCCTACGAGCAGTACTTC
d_gene: NA; v_gene: TRBV24-1; j_gene: TRBJ2-1; abundance: many; CDR3aa: CATSDPAGFSYNEQFF; CDR3nt: TGTGCCACCAGTGATCCCGCGGGCTTCTCCTACAATGAGCAGTTCTTC
d_gene: NA; v_gene: TRBV29-1; j_gene: TRBJ2-5; abundance: many; CDR3aa: CSVDGTGLRGETQYF; CDR3nt: TGCAGCGTTGACGGTACAGGGTTAAGGGGAGAGACCCAGTACTTC
d_gene: TRBD1; v_gene: TRBV28; j_gene: TRBJ2-7; abundance: many; CDR3aa: CASSLGTALYEQYF; CDR3nt: TGTGCCAGCAGTTTAGGGACAGCTCTCTACGAGCAGTACTTC
d_gene: NA; v_gene: TRBV30; j_gene: TRBJ1-4; abundance: few; CDR3aa: CAWSVGAGVNEKLFF; CDR3nt: TGTGCCTGGAGTGTTGGGGCAGGGGTAAATGAAAAACTGTTTTTT
d_gene: NA; v_gene: TRBV11-1; j_gene: TRBJ2-2; abundance: few; CDR3aa: CASSFLPGELFF; CDR3nt: TGTGCCAGCAGCTTCCTACCCGGGGAGCTGTTTTTT
d_gene: NA; v_gene: TRBV7-9; j_gene: TRBJ2-1; abundance: NA; CDR3aa: CASSPSTDIRYSYNEQFF; CDR3nt: TGTGCCAGCAGCCCCAGTACAGATATCAGGTACTCCTACAATGAGCAGTTCTTC
d_gene: NA; v_gene: TRBV29-1; j_gene: TRBJ2-2; abundance: NA; CDR3aa: CSVYEGTGELFF; CDR3nt: TGCAGCGTTTATGAGGGAACCGGGGAGCTGTTTTTT
d_gene: TRBD2; v_gene: TRBV28; j_gene: TRBJ2-5; abundance: many; CDR3aa: CASTMWASGETQYF; CDR3nt: TGTGCCAGCACGATGTGGGCTAGCGGAGAGACCCAGTACTTC
d_gene: NA; v_gene: TRBV27; j_gene: TRBJ2-3; abundance: many; CDR3aa: CASSRNSLLDTQYF; CDR3nt: TGTGCCAGCAGTCGAAATAGTCTTTTGGATACGCAGTATTTT
d_gene: NA; v_gene: TRBV28; j_gene: TRBJ1-5; abundance: NA; CDR3aa: CASVSGNQPQHF; CDR3nt: TGTGCCAGCGTGTCGGGTAATCAGCCCCAGCATTTT
d_gene: TRBD2; v_gene: TRBV6-1; j_gene: TRBJ2-5; abundance: NA; CDR3aa: CASSAGTSGRANF; CDR3nt: TGTGCCAGCAGTGCCGGGACTAGCGGGAGGGCTAACTTC
d_gene: NA; v_gene: TRBV13; j_gene: TRBJ1-1; abundance: many; CDR3aa: CASSGRRDITEAFF; CDR3nt: TGTGCCAGCAGCGGCCGTCGGGACATCACTGAAGCTTTCTTT
d_gene: NA; v_gene: TRBV20-1; j_gene: TRBJ1-2; abundance: many; CDR3aa: CSARLDSLGYGYTF; CDR3nt: TGCAGTGCTAGATTGGACAGCCTAGGGTATGGCTACACCTTC
d_gene: NA; v_gene: TRBV28; j_gene: TRBJ1-5; abundance: many; CDR3aa: CASRGFGNQPQHF; CDR3nt: TGTGCCAGCAGAGGCTTCGGCAATCAGCCCCAGCATTTT
d_gene: NA; v_gene: TRBV19; j_gene: TRBJ2-1; abundance: NA; CDR3aa: CASIGSPDRPGDEQFF; CDR3nt: TGTGCCAGTATTGGCTCCCCAGATAGGCCGGGGGATGAGCAGTTCTTC
d_gene: NA; v_gene: TRBV7-9; j_gene: TRBJ2-7; abundance: NA; CDR3aa: CASSLIPADEQYF; CDR3nt: TGTGCCAGCAGCTTAATCCCAGCCGACGAGCAGTACTTC
d_gene: TRBD1; v_gene: TRBV2; j_gene: TRBJ1-5; abundance: NA; CDR3aa: CASRAGQGIEQPQHF; CDR3nt: TGTGCCAGCAGAGCGGGACAGGGGATCGAACAGCCCCAGCATTTT
d_gene: NA; v_gene: TRBV5-1; j_gene: TRBJ2-7; abundance: few; CDR3aa: CASSEGLLTDEQYF; CDR3nt: TGCGCCAGCAGCGAGGGACTGCTTACCGACGAGCAGTACTTC
d_gene: NA; v_gene: TRBV16; j_gene: TRBJ2-7; abundance: many; CDR3aa: CASSLTGLGGEQYF; CDR3nt: TGTGCCAGCAGCCTGACAGGGTTGGGAGGCGAGCAGTACTTC
d_gene: NA; v_gene: TRBV5-8; j_gene: TRBJ2-1; abundance: few; CDR3aa: CACRTGSTYNEQFF; CDR3nt: TGTGCCTGCCGAACAGGGTCGACCTACAATGAGCAGTTCTTC
d_gene: NA; v_gene: TRBV5-1; j_gene: TRBJ2-3; abundance: few; CDR3aa: CASSLVPASADTQYF; CDR3nt: TGCGCCAGCAGCTTGGTTCCGGCCAGCGCAGATACGCAGTATTTT
d_gene: TRBD2; v_gene: TRBV11-2; j_gene: TRBJ2-3; abundance: many; CDR3aa: CASSLDSELAGMVADTQYF; CDR3nt: TGTGCCAGCAGCTTGGACTCAGAGCTAGCGGGAATGGTGGCTGATACGCAGTATTTT